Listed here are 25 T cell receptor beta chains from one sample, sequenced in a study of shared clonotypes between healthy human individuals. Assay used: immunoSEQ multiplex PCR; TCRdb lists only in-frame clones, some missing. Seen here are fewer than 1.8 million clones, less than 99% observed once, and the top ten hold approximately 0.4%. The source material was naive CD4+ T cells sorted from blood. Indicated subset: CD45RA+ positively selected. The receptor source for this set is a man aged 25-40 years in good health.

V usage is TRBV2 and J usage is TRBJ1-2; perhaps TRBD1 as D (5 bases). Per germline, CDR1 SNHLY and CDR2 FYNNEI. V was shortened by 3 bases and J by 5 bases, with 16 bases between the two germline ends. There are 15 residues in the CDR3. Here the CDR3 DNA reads TGTGCCAGCAGTGAGGTTGCAGGGATAAAATATGGCTACACCTTC. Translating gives CASSEVAGIKYGYTF.

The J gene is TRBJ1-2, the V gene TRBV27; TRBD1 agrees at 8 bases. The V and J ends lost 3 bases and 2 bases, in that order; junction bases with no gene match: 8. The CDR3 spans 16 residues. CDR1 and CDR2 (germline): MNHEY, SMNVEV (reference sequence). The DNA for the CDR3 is TGTGCCAGCAGTTTCGCCCAGGGGGCGCGAAACTATGGCTACACCTTC. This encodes CASSFAQGARNYGYTF.

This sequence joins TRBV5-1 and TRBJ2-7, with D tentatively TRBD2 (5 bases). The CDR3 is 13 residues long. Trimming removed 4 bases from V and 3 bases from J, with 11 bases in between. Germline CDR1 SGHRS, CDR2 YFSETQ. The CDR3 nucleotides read TGCGCCAGCAGCGTCCCGGGAAACTACGAGCAGTACTTC. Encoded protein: CASSVPGNYEQYF. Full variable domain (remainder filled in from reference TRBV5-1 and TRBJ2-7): KAGVTQTPRYLIKTRGQQVTLSCSPISGHRSVSWYQQTPGQGLQFLFEYFSETQRNKGNFPGRFSGRQFSNSRSEMNVSTLELGDSALYLCASSVPGNYEQYFGPGTRLTVT.

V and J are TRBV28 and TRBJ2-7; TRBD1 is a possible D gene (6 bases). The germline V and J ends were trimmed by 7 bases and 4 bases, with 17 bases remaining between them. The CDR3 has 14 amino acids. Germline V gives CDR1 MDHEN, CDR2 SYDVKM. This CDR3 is CASTLGGRRYEQYF. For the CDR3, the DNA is TGTGCCAGCACTCTTGGGGGCAGGAGATACGAGCAGTACTTC.

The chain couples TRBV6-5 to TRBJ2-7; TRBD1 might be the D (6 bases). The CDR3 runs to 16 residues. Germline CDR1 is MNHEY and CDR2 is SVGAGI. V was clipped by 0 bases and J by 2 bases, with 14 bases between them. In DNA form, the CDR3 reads TGTGCCAGCAGTTACTCGAGACAGGACGGCGCCTACGAGCAGTACTTC. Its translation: CASSYSRQDGAYEQYF.

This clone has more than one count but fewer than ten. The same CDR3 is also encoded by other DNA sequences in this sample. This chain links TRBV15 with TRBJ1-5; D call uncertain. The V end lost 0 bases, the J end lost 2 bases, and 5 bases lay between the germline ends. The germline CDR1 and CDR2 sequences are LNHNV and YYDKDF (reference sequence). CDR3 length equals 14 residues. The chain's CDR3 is CATSREGGNQPQHF. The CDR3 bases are TGTGCCACCAGCAGAGAGGGAGGCAATCAGCCCCAGCATTTT.

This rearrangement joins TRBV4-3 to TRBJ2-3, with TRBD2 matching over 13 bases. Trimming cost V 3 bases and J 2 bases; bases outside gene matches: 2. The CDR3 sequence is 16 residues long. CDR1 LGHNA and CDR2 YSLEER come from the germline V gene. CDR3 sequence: CASSQGLAGFTDTQYF. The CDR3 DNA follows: TGCGCCAGCAGCCAGGGACTAGCGGGATTCACAGATACGCAGTATTTT.

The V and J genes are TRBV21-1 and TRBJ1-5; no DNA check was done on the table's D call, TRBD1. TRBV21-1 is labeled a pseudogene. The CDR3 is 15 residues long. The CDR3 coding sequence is TGTGCCAGCAGCACGCAGGGTTCCAGCAATCAGCCCCAGCATTTT. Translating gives CASSTQGSSNQPQHF.

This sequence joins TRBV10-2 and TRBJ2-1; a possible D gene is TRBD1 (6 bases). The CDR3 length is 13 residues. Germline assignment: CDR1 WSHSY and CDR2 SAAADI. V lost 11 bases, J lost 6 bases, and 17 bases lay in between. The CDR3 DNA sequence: TGCGCCTCTTCTTGGCAGGGGCCCAATGAGCAGTTCTTC. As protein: CASSWQGPNEQFF.

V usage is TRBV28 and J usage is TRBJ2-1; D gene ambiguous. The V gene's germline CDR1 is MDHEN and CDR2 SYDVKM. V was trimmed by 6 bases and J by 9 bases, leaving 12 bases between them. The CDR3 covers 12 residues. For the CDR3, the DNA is TGTGCCAGCAGGTGGGTCTTCAGTGAGCAGTTCTTC. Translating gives CASRWVFSEQFF. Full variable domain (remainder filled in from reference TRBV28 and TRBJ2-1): DVKVTQSSRYLVKRTGEKVFLECVQDMDHENMFWYRQDPGLGLRLIYFSYDVKMKEKGDIPEGYSVSREKKERFSLILESASTNQTSMYLCASRWVFSEQFFGPGTRLTVL.

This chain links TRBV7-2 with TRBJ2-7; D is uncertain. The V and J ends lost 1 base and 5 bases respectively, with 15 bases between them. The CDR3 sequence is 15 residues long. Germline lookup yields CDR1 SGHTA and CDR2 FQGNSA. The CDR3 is CASSLGPSGSHEQYF. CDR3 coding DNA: TGTGCCAGCAGCTTAGGGCCTTCGGGTTCCCACGAGCAGTACTTC. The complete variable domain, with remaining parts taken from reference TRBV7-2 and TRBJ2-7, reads GAGVSQSPSNKVTEKGKDVELRCDPISGHTALYWYRQSLGQGLEFLIYFQGNSAPDKSGLPSDRFSAERTGGSVSTLTIQRTQQEDSAVYLCASSLGPSGSHEQYFGPGTRLTVT.

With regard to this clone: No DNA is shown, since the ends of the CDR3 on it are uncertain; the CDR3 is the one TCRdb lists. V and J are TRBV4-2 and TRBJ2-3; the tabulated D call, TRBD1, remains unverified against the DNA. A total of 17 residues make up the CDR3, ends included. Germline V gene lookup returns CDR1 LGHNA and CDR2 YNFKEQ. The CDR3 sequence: CASSQDSGQGFTDTQYF.

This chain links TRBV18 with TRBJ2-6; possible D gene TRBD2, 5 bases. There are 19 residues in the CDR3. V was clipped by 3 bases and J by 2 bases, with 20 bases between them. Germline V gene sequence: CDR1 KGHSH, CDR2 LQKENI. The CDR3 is CASSPIIQTTRAGANVLTF. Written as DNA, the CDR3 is TGTGCCAGCTCACCCATTATCCAGACTACTAGGGCTGGGGCCAACGTCCTGACTTTC. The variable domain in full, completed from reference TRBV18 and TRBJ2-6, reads NAGVMQNPRHLVRRRGQEARLRCSPMKGHSHVYWYRQLPEEGLKFMVYLQKENIIDESGMPKERFSAEFPKEGPSILRIQQVVRGDSAAYFCASSPIIQTTRAGANVLTFGAGSRLTVL.

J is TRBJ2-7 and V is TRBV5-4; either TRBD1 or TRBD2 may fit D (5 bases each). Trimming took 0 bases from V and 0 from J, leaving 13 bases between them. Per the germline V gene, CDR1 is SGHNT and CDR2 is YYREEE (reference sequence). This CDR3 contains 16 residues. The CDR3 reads CASSLGDQRSSYEQYF. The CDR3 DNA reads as TGTGCCAGCAGCTTGGGGGACCAGCGGAGCTCCTACGAGCAGTACTTC.

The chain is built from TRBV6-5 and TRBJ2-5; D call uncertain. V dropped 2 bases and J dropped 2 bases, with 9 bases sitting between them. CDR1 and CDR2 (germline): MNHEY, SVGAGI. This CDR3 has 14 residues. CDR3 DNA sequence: TGTGCCAGCAGTTACGGTCCAGGACAAGAGACCCAGTACTTC. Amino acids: CASSYGPGQETQYF.

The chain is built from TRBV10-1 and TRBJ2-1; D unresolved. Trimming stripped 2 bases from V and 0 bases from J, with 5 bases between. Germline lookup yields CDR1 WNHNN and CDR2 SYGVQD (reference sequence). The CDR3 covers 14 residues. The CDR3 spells CASSETDSYNEQFF. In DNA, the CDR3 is TGCGCCAGCAGTGAGACAGACTCCTACAATGAGCAGTTCTTC.

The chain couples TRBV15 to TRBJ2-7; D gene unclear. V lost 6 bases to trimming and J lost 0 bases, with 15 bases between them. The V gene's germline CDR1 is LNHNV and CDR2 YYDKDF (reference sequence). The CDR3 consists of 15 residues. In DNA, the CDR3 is TGTGCCACCAGGCAAGGAATACAGAGCTCCTACGAGCAGTACTTC. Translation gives CATRQGIQSSYEQYF.

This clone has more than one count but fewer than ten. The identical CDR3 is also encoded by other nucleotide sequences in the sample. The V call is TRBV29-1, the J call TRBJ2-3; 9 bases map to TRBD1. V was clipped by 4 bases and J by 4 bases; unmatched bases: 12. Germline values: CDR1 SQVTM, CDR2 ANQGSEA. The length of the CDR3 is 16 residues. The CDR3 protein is CSVGGGKQGASDTQYF. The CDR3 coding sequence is TGCAGCGTTGGGGGTGGAAAACAGGGGGCGTCAGATACGCAGTATTTT.

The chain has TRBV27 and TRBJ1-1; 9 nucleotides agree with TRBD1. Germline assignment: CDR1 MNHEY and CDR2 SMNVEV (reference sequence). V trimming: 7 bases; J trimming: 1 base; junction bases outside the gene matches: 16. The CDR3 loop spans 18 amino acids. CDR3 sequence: CASIPHFRDRASNTEAFF. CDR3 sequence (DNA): TGTGCCAGCATCCCCCATTTCCGGGACAGGGCCTCGAACACTGAAGCTTTCTTT.

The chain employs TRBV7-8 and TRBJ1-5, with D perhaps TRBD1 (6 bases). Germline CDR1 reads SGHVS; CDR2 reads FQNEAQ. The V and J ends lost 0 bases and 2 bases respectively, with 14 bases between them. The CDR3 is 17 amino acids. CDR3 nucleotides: TGTGCCAGCAGCTTAGCCCCCAACAGGGATCGCAATCAGCCCCAGCATTTT. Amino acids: CASSLAPNRDRNQPQHF.

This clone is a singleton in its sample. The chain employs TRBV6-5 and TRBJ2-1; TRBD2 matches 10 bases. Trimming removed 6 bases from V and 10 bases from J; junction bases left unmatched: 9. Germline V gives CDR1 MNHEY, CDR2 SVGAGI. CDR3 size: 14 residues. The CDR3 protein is CASSRRTSGVEQFF. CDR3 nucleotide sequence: TGTGCCAGCAGCCGCCGGACTAGCGGAGTGGAGCAGTTCTTC.

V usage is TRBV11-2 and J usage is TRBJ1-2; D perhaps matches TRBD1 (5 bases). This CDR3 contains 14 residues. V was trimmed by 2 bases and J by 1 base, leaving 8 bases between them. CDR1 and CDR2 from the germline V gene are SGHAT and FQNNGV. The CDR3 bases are TGTGCCAGCAGCTTATGGGGCATTAACTATGGCTACACCTTC. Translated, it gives CASSLWGINYGYTF. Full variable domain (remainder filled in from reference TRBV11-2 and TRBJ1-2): EAGVAQSPRYKIIEKRQSVAFWCNPISGHATLYWYQQILGQGPKLLIQFQNNGVVDDSQLPKDRFSAERLKGVDSTLKIQPAKLEDSAVYLCASSLWGINYGYTFGSGTRLTVV.

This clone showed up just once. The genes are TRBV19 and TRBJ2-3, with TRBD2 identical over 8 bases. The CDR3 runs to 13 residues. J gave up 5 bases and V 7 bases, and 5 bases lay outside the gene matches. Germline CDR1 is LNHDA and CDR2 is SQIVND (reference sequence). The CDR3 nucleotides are TGTGCCAGTACAACTCGGGGGGGAGATACGCAGTATTTT. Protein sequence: CASTTRGGDTQYF.

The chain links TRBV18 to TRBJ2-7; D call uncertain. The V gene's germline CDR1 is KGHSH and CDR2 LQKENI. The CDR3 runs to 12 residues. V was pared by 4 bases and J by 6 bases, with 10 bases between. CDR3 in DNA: TGTGCCAGCTCACTCTTGGCAGGCGAGCAGTACTTC. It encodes CASSLLAGEQYF.

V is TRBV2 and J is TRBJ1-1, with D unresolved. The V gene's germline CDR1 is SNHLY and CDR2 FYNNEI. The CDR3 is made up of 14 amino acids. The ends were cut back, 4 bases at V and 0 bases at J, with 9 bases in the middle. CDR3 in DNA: TGTGCCAGCAGTGTCTTACGGTTGAACACTGAAGCTTTCTTT. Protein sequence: CASSVLRLNTEAFF.